This TCR beta chain was sequenced in a study of OX40 agonist ivuxolimab in advanced cancers. Notes on the research overall: Ivuxolimab, which targeted the costimulatory receptor OX40 (CD134), was an agonistic, fully human IgG2 monoclonal antibody. Intravenous ivuxolimab was administered to patients every 2 weeks at six dose levels: 0.01, 0.1, 0.3, 1.5, 3 and 10 mg/kg. Among the approximately 54 dose-escalation patients, 19 had hepatocellular carcinoma, 15 melanoma, 9 renal cell carcinoma and 9 head and neck cancer. In the dose-escalation cohort, 82.7% of patients were male, and the mean age was approximately 60 years, with a range of about 20 to 79. Patients were allowed to have had prior anti-PD-1, anti-PD-L1 or anti-CTLA-4 therapy, and 40% of the dose-escalation patients had previously received checkpoint inhibitors. Partial responses occurred in three dose-escalation patients, of whom one had hepatocellular carcinoma and two had cutaneous melanoma. Peripheral TCRbeta sequencing aimed to test whether ivuxolimab altered TCR sequence diversity and caused clonal T-cell expansion. The paper reports the monotherapy dose-escalation portion (N = 52 patients) of the phase I ivuxolimab trial. Study-level results and caveats: The antigen specificity of the peripheral T cells that underwent clonal expansion was not determined. On average, CD8+ T cells showed more expanded clones than CD4+ T cells after ivuxolimab. In the 0.1-3.0 mg/kg groups, partial responders were among the patients with the lowest normalized peripheral clonal expansion, particularly in CD8+ T cells. Low levels of normalized T-cell clonal expansion were also seen in some patients who did not respond. At doses of 0.1 to 3.0 mg/kg, clonal expansion of both CD4+ and CD8+ blood T cells was observed from baseline to week 6.

Patients with a history of autoimmune disease or receiving systemic immunosuppression were excluded from the trial. Peripheral blood for TCR sequencing was collected from all dose cohorts at baseline, on cycle 4 day 1, and on cycle 7 day 1. Samples were obtained from an open-label, multicenter, first-in-human phase I dose-escalation trial of ivuxolimab. Adults with locally advanced or metastatic head and neck squamous cell, hepatocellular, melanoma or renal cell carcinoma were enrolled in the trial. CD4+ and CD8+ T cells were sorted separately from peripheral blood before TCR sequencing. On this clone itself: Which antigen it targets is not known. Base-call qualities are not available, and no considerably larger clone is one nucleotide away.

To sequence the TCRbeta CDR3 region, genomic DNA was isolated from the sorted cells. The immunoSEQ Assay was used to sequence the TCRbeta CDR3 regions. TCRdb provides this immuneACCESS table in a form limited to in-frame rearrangements. Some clones are lacking; in checked studies, under half of them reflect an unresolved V gene, and why the rest are absent is not known. The sample table shows approximately 18,000 clones, and roughly 73% are seen once. Together, the top ten hold approximately 30% of the sample. Sequences were derived from CD4+ or CD8+ T cells sorted from blood, sampled in a trial of the OX40 agonist ivuxolimab. This TCR was recovered from an adult with an advanced solid tumor such as melanoma, head and neck, liver or kidney cancer.

The base sequence is TGCGCCAGCGAACAGGACTACAATGAGCAGTTCTTC. Protein translation: CASEQDYNEQFF. Rearrangement joined TRBV10-2 to TRBJ2-1; a tentative D match to TRBD1 spans 5 bases. The CDR3 covers 12 residues, taking in both the cysteine and the phenylalanine. CDR3 DNA is the only sequence kept; it has 36 bases, read in frame from the first base. CDR1 is given as WSHSY and CDR2 as SAAADI, both from the germline V gene. The V end loses 8 bases and the J end loses 3 bases, and a stretch of 8 bases separates them.